Shown below are 25 T cell receptor beta chains from a single sample sequenced in a study of shared clonotypes between healthy human individuals. Profiling relied on immunoSEQ multiplex PCR, and the TCRdb table lists in-frame clones only, not all of them. Of about 2.4 million clones detected, over 85% appear once; the ten largest clones hold about 0.34%. The sequenced sample was naive CD4+ T cells from PBMCs. Noted subset: CD45RA+ positively selected. The receptors were sampled from a man aged 18 to 29 in good health. Some clones in this sample may be carry-over from other donors' samples.

This chain uses TRBV15 with TRBJ1-5; D uncertain. V was shortened by 0 bases and J by 2 bases, with 11 bases between the two germline ends. The germline gives CDR1 LNHNV, CDR2 YYDKDF (reference sequence). This CDR3 has 16 residues. CDR3 sequence: CATSRDRSRGNQPQHF. The CDR3 DNA is TGTGCCACCAGCAGAGATCGTTCACGCGGCAATCAGCCCCAGCATTTT.

The chain links TRBV10-3 to TRBJ2-3; possibly TRBD2 for D (6 bases). Germline loops: CDR1 ENHRY, CDR2 SYGVKD. V was shortened by 11 bases and J by 1 base, with 10 bases between the two germline ends. The CDR3 runs to 12 residues. The CDR3 bases are TGTGCCCTTGCTAGCGGCACAGATACGCAGTATTTT. Its translation is CALASGTDTQYF.

The rearrangement joins TRBV6-5 to TRBJ1-2; D perhaps matches TRBD1 (5 bases). The CDR3 runs 13 residues. The germline gives CDR1 MNHEY, CDR2 SVGAGI. The germline V and J ends were trimmed by 6 bases and 2 bases, with 10 bases remaining between them. The CDR3 DNA sequence: TGTGCCAGCAGCCTGGGACGGAACTATGGCTACACCTTC. Translating it yields CASSLGRNYGYTF.

To note about this clone: The sample has other DNA sequences that encode this CDR3 too. The chain combines TRBV6-5 with TRBJ2-7; D tentatively reads TRBD1 or TRBD2 (5 bases each). The CDR3 extends over 15 amino acids. Per germline, CDR1 MNHEY and CDR2 SVGAGI. The V and J ends lost 6 bases and 3 bases respectively, with 18 bases between them. The CDR3 spells CASREVGVSGYEQYF. DNA for the CDR3: TGTGCCAGCAGGGAGGTAGGGGTATCGGGCTACGAGCAGTACTTC.

The chain couples TRBV6-5 to TRBJ1-3; no clear D gene. The CDR3 extends over 12 amino acids. The V and J ends lost 6 bases and 8 bases respectively, with 11 bases between them. Germline CDR1 MNHEY, CDR2 SVGAGI. CDR3 sequence reads: CASSSNADTIYF. The CDR3 bases are TGTGCCAGCAGCTCAAATGCGGACACCATATATTTT.

There are a few counts of this clone. This chain connects TRBV7-2 to TRBJ1-1; D may be TRBD1 (5 bases). Germline lookup yields CDR1 SGHTA and CDR2 FQGNSA. The CDR3 has 15 residues. Deletions cut 5 bases from V and 1 base from J, with 14 bases between. The CDR3, as DNA: TGTGCCAGCAGCCTTCCTGGCAGGGAGAACACTGAAGCTTTCTTT. Translating it yields CASSLPGRENTEAFF.

The CDR3 nucleotides read TGTGCCACCAGCAGAGACCCAGGGGTAAACACTGAAGCTTTCTTT. Translated, it gives CATSRDPGVNTEAFF. The V gene is TRBV15, the J gene TRBJ1-1; possibly TRBD1 for D (6 bases). Trimming took off 0 bases at V and 2 bases at J, with 10 bases between the two ends. Germline loops: CDR1 LNHNV, CDR2 YYDKDF (reference sequence). The CDR3 covers 15 residues.

This clone has just one count. This chain joins TRBV5-1 and TRBJ1-2, with D possibly TRBD1 on 5 matching bases. The V gene lost 7 bases and the J gene lost 7 bases, with 14 bases spanning the gap. Per germline, CDR1 SGHRS and CDR2 YFSETQ. CDR3 length: 12 amino acids. This chain's CDR3 is CASYLAGFGYTF. The CDR3 DNA follows: TGCGCCAGCTATCTCGCAGGGTTTGGCTACACCTTC.

The chain combines TRBV2 with TRBJ2-5; 7 nucleotides match TRBD2. V was clipped by 10 bases and J by 1 base; unmatched bases: 6. Germline-derived CDR1 and CDR2 are SNHLY and FYNNEI. The CDR3 consists of 13 residues. CDR3 loop: CANRRTSQETQYF. In DNA form, the CDR3 reads TGTGCCAACAGACGGACTAGCCAAGAGACCCAGTACTTC.

This rearrangement joins TRBV9 to TRBJ1-3; D unresolved. This CDR3 spans 16 amino acids. Looked up from germline, CDR1 is SGDLS and CDR2 is YYNGEE. V was trimmed by 0 bases and J by 4 bases, leaving 14 bases between them. In nucleotides, the CDR3 is TGTGCCAGCAGCGTAGGGCAGCAAGGGTCAGGAAACACCATATATTTT. Protein sequence: CASSVGQQGSGNTIYF.

The chain employs TRBV19 and TRBJ1-2; no reliable D call. This CDR3 spans 16 amino acids. CDR1 is LNHDA, CDR2 SQIVND, per germline (reference sequence). Trimming left V 3 bases short and J 8 bases short, with 22 bases between. CDR3 loop: CASSISLAGGLGGYTF. The CDR3 DNA is TGTGCCAGTAGTATCTCGCTTGCGGGCGGGCTGGGCGGCTACACCTTC.

The V call is TRBV30, the J call TRBJ2-1, with 8 bases that match TRBD2. CDR1 is GTSNPN and CDR2 is SVGIG in the germline V gene (reference sequence). V trimming: 3 bases; J trimming: 9 bases; junction bases outside the gene matches: 7. CDR3 length equals 13 residues. The CDR3 is CAWRQAGAIEQFF. DNA for the CDR3: TGTGCCTGGAGACAAGCGGGAGCAATTGAGCAGTTCTTC.

This clone was detected once. V and J are TRBV18 and TRBJ2-7, with 10 bases aligning to TRBD1. V lost 6 bases, J lost 6 bases, and 17 bases stayed unmatched. Germline assignment: CDR1 KGHSH and CDR2 LQKENI. The CDR3 has 17 amino acids. The CDR3 coding sequence is TGTGCCAGCTCGCAAATTTCAACCGGGACAGGGGTGAGCGAGCAGTACTTC. Encoded protein: CASSQISTGTGVSEQYF.

Notes on this clone: Other nucleotide sequences from this sample produce the same CDR3. This rearrangement joins TRBV9 to TRBJ2-1, with TRBD2 identical over 10 bases. Germline V gives CDR1 SGDLS, CDR2 YYNGEE. The CDR3 runs to 15 residues. After removal of 2 bases from V and 2 bases from J, the junction contained 1 base not matched to a gene. The CDR3 sequence: CASSVGLAAYNEQFF. The CDR3 nucleotides are TGTGCCAGCAGCGTTGGACTAGCGGCCTACAATGAGCAGTTCTTC.

The V call is TRBV6-1, the J call TRBJ2-1; 10 bases are a match to TRBD2. The CDR3 runs 14 residues. Germline V gene sequence: CDR1 MNHNS, CDR2 SASEGT. The ends lost 4 bases at V and 8 bases at J; junction bases unmatched: 5. For the CDR3, the DNA is TGTGCCAGCAGTGCCCCTAGCGGGAGCGATGAGCAGTTCTTC. Its protein is CASSAPSGSDEQFF.

The rearrangement links TRBV4-3 to TRBJ2-5, with a possible D match to TRBD2 (6 bases). Trimming removed 0 bases from V and 4 bases from J, with 12 bases in between. The CDR3 is 15 amino acids. CDR1 and CDR2 (germline): LGHNA, YSLEER. For the CDR3, the DNA is TGCGCCAGCAGCCAAGACATCGGGAGAGGAGAGACCCAGTACTTC. Its protein product is CASSQDIGRGETQYF.

J is TRBJ2-3 and V is TRBV25-1, with 7 bases identical to TRBD2. Germline V gives CDR1 MGHDK, CDR2 SYGVNS. This CDR3 is 15 amino acids long. Trimming took 0 bases from V and 4 from J; bases not matched to a gene: 4. The CDR3 DNA sequence: TGTGCCAGCAGTGAATACAGCGGGATCGCAGATACGCAGTATTTT. Translation: CASSEYSGIADTQYF.

The chain carries TRBV5-6 and TRBJ2-5; 11 positions agree with TRBD2. J lost 4 bases, V lost 3 bases, and 8 bases had no gene match. This CDR3 has 16 amino acids. The germline V gene has CDR1 SGHDT and CDR2 YYEEEE. DNA for the CDR3: TGTGCCAGCAGCTCAACTAGCGGGAGAAGTAGAGAGACCCAGTACTTC. It specifies CASSSTSGRSRETQYF.

Here the CDR3 DNA reads TGTGCCAGCTCACCCGGGACTAGCGGGACCGCCGGGGAGCTGTTTTTT. This sequence encodes CASSPGTSGTAGELFF. V usage is TRBV18 and J usage is TRBJ2-2; the match to TRBD2 covers 13 bases. The CDR3 is made up of 16 amino acids. Germline CDR1 reads KGHSH; CDR2 reads LQKENI. Trimming at V came to 3 bases and at J to 6 bases, leaving 4 bases not matched to a gene. The full variable domain, rest sourced from reference TRBV18 and TRBJ2-2, is NAGVMQNPRHLVRRRGQEARLRCSPMKGHSHVYWYRQLPEEGLKFMVYLQKENIIDESGMPKERFSAEFPKEGPSILRIQQVVRGDSAAYFCASSPGTSGTAGELFFGEGSRLTVL.

V gene TRBV6-5 combines with J gene TRBJ1-3; D is unresolved. CDR3 size: 11 residues. Trimming cost V 7 bases and J 6 bases, with 7 bases left between them. Per the germline V gene, CDR1 is MNHEY and CDR2 is SVGAGI. As DNA, the CDR3 is TGTGCCAGCATAGACAAAAACACCATATATTTT. Translated, it gives CASIDKNTIYF.

The V and J genes are TRBV6-5 and TRBJ2-2; 10 bases are shared with TRBD2. This CDR3 region has 15 residues. V was clipped by 5 bases and J by 4 bases; unmatched bases: 4. Germline CDR1 and CDR2: MNHEY and SVGAGI. In DNA, the CDR3 is TGTGCCAGCAGTGTGACTAGCGGGTTCACCGGGGAGCTGTTTTTT. Its translation: CASSVTSGFTGELFF.

The chain employs TRBV5-3 and TRBJ2-5; D gene unclear. TRBV5-3 is assigned to the ORF class and has an uncertain function. Trimming pared 0 bases from V and 5 bases from J, leaving 2 bases between. CDR3 length equals 11 residues. Here the CDR3 DNA reads TGTGCCAGAAGCTTGGTCGAGACCCAGTACTTC. Protein product: CARSLVETQYF.

V gene TRBV6-5 combines with J gene TRBJ2-5; 10 bases line up with TRBD1. There are 15 residues in the CDR3. V gave up 6 bases and J gave up 5 bases; unmatched junction bases: 9. CDR1 is MNHEY and CDR2 is SVGAGI in the germline V gene. CDR3 sequence reads: CASSSLTGGWETQYF. CDR3 nucleotides: TGTGCCAGCAGCTCACTGACAGGGGGCTGGGAGACCCAGTACTTC.

The chain links TRBV10-3 to TRBJ1-4; 7 nucleotides align to TRBD1. V lost 6 bases and J lost 0; bases outside the gene matches: 4. This CDR3 comprises 15 residues. Germline V CDR1 and CDR2: ENHRY, SYGVKD. The CDR3 region is CAISETGATNEKLFF. The CDR3, as DNA: TGTGCCATCAGCGAAACAGGGGCAACTAATGAAAAACTGTTTTTT.

This rearrangement joins TRBV27 to TRBJ2-5; D is possibly TRBD1 (5 bases). Trimming took off 8 bases at V and 1 base at J, with 14 bases between the two ends. Germline CDR1 reads MNHEY; CDR2 reads SMNVEV (reference sequence). The CDR3 sequence is 14 residues long. DNA for the CDR3: TGTGCCAGCCGAACGTGGGGCGGCCAAGAGACCCAGTACTTC. As protein: CASRTWGGQETQYF.